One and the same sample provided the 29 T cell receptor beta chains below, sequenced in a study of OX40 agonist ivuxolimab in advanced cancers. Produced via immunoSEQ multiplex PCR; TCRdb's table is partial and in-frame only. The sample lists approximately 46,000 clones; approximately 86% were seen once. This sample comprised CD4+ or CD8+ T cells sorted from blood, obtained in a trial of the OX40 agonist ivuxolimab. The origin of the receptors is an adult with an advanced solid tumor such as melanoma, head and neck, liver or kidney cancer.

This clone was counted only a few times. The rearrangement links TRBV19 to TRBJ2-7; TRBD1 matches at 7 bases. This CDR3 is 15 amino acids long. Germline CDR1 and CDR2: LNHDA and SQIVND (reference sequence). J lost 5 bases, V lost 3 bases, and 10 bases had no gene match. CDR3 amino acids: CASSIVWTGLNEQYF. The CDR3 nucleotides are TGTGCCAGTAGTATCGTTTGGACAGGTCTCAACGAGCAGTACTTC.

CDR3 amino acids: CATRSGSYNEQFF. The DNA of the CDR3 is TGTGCCACCAGATCGGGCTCCTACAATGAGCAGTTCTTC. V usage is TRBV15 and J usage is TRBJ2-1, with D uncertain. CDR3 length: 13 residues. The V gene's germline CDR1 is LNHNV and CDR2 YYDKDF (reference sequence). V was trimmed by 6 bases and J by 0 bases, leaving 6 bases between them.

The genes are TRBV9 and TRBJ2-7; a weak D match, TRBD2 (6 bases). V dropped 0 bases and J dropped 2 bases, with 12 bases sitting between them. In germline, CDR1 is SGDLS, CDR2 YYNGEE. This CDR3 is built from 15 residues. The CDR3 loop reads CASSVDGTPTYEQYF. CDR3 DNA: TGTGCCAGCAGCGTAGACGGGACTCCTACCTACGAGCAGTACTTC.

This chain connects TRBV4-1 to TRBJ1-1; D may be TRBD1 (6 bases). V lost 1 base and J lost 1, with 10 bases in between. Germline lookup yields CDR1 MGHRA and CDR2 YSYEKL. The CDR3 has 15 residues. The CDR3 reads CASSQGGHGNTEAFF. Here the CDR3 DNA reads TGCGCCAGCAGCCAAGGGGGGCATGGGAACACTGAAGCTTTCTTT.

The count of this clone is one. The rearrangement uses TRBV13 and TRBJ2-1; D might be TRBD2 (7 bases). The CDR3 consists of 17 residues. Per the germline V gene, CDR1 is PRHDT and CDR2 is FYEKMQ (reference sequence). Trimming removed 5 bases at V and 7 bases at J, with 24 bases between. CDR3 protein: CASSGWDTGGPTNEQFF. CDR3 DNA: TGTGCCAGCAGCGGATGGGATACGGGGGGCCCGACAAATGAGCAGTTCTTC.

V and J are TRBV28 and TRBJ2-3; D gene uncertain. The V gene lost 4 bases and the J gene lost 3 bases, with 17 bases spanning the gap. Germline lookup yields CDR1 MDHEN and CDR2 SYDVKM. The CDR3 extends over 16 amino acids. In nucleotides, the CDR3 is TGTGCCAGCAGTTCCGTGTGGGGAACTGTAACAGATACGCAGTATTTT. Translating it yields CASSSVWGTVTDTQYF.

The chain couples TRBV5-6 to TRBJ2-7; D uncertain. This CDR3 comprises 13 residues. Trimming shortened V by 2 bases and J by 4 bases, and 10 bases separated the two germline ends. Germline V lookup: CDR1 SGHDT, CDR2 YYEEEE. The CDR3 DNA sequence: TGTGCCAGCAGCTTTGGTCGGATGTACGAGCAGTACTTC. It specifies CASSFGRMYEQYF.

CDR3: CASSLRQGWTEAFF. CDR3 DNA sequence: TGTGCCAGCAGCTTACGGCAGGGCTGGACTGAAGCTTTCTTT. This sequence joins TRBV11-2 and TRBJ1-1, with TRBD1 as a possible D gene (5 bases). V shed 2 bases and J shed 5 bases, with 12 bases lying between them. The CDR3 totals 14 residues. Per the germline V gene, CDR1 is SGHAT and CDR2 is FQNNGV.

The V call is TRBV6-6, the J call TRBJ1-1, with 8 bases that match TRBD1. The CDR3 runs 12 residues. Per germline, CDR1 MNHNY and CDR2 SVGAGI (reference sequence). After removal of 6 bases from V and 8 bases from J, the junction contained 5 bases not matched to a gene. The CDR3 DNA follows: TGTGCCAGCAGCTCAGGGGGCTACGAAGCTTTCTTT. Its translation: CASSSGGYEAFF.

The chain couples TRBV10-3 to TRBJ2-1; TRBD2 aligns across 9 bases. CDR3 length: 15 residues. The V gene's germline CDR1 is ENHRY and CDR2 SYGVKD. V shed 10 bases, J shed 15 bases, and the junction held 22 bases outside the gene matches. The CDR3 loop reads CATVISGGERAYRFF. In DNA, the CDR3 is TGTGCCACCGTAATTAGCGGGGGAGAAAGGGCCTACCGGTTCTTC.

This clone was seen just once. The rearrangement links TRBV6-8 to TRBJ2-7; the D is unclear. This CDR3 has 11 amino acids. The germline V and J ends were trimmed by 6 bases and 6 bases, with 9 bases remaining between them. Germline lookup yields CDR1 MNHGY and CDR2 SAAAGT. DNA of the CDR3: TGTGCCAGCAGCCCAGGATCCGAGCAGTACTTC. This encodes CASSPGSEQYF.

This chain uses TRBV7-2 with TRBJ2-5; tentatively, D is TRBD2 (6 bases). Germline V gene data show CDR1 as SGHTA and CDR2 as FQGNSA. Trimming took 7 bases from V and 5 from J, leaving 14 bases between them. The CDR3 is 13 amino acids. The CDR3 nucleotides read TGTGCCAGCATCCCGGGACTTCTCGAGACCCAGTACTTC. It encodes CASIPGLLETQYF.

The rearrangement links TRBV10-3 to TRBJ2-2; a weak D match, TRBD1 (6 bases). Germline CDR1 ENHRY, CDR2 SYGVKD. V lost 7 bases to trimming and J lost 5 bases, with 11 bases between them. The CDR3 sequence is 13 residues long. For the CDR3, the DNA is TGTGCCATCATGGACAGTTCGACCGGGGAGCTGTTTTTT. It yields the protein CAIMDSSTGELFF.

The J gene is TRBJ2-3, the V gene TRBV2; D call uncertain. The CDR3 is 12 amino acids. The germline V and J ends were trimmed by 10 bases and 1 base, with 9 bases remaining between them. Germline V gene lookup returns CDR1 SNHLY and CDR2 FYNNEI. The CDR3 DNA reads TGTGCCACCGGTCCAGGCACAGATACGCAGTATTTT. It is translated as CATGPGTDTQYF.

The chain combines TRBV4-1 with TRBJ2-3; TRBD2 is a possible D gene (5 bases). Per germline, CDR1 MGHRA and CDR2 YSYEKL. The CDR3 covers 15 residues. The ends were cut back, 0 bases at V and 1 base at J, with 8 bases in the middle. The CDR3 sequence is CASSQEERGTDTQYF. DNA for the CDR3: TGCGCCAGCAGCCAAGAGGAGAGGGGCACAGATACGCAGTATTTT.

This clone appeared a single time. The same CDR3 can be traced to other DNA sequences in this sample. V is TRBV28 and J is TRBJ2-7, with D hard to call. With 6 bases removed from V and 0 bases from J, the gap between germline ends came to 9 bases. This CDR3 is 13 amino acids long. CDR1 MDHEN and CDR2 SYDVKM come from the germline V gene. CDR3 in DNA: TGTGCCAGCAGCTTGAGGAGCTCCTACGAGCAGTACTTC. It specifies CASSLRSSYEQYF.

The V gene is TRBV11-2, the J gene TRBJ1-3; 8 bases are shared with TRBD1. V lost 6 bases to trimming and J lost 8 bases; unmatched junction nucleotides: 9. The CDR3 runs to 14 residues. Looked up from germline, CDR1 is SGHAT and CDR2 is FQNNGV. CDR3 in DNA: TGTGCCAGCAGTCGACCCGGACAGGGACACACCATATATTTT. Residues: CASSRPGQGHTIYF.

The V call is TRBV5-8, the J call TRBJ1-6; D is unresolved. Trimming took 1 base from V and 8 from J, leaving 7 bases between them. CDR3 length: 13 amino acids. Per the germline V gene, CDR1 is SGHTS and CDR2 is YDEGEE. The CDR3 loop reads CASSLQEDSPLHF. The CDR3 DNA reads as TGTGCCAGCAGCTTGCAGGAGGATTCACCCCTCCACTTT.

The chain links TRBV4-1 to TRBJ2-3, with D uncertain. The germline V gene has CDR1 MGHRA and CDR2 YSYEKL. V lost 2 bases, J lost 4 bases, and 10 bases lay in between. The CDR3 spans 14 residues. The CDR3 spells CASSQLPLADTQYF. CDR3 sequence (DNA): TGCGCCAGCAGCCAACTTCCGCTGGCAGATACGCAGTATTTT.

The CDR3 DNA sequence: TGCAGCGTAGTTCCGGGACAGGGGGCTGGCACCGGGGAGCTGTTTTTT. Translation: CSVVPGQGAGTGELFF. This chain links TRBV29-1 with TRBJ2-2; 12 bases are a match to TRBD1. The germline CDR1 and CDR2 sequences are SQVTM and ANQGSEA. V was clipped by 6 bases and J by 4 bases; unmatched bases: 9. The CDR3 is 16 amino acids.

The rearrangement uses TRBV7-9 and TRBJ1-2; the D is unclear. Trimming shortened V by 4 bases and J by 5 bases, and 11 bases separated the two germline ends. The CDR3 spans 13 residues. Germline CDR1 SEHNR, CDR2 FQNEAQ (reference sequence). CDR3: CASSSTEEYGYTF. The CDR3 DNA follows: TGTGCCAGCAGCTCAACAGAGGAGTATGGCTACACCTTC. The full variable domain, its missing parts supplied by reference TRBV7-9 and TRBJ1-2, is DTGVSQNPRHKITKRGQNVTFRCDPISEHNRLYWYRQTLGQGPEFLTYFQNEAQLEKSRLLSDRFSAERPKGSFSTLEIQRTEQGDSAMYLCASSSTEEYGYTFGSGTRLTVV.

The CDR3 sequence: CASSAGASTEAFF. The CDR3 region has the DNA TGCGCCAGCAGCGCAGGGGCGAGCACTGAAGCTTTCTTT. The gene calls are TRBV5-1 and TRBJ1-1, with a tentative D call TRBD1 (6 bases). Germline V gives CDR1 SGHRS, CDR2 YFSETQ. The CDR3 extends over 13 amino acids. Trimming shortened V by 4 bases and J by 4 bases, and 11 bases separated the two germline ends.

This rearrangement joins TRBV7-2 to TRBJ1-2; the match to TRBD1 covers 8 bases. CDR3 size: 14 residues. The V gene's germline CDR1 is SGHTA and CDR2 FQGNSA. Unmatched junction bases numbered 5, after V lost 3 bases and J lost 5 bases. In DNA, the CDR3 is TGTGCCAGCAGCTTCGGACAGGGTCCGTATGGCTACACCTTC. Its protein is CASSFGQGPYGYTF.

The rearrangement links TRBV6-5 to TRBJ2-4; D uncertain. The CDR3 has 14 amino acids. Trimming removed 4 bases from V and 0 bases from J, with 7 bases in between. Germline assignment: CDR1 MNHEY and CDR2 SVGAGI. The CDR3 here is CASSSPEAKNIQYF. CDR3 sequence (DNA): TGTGCCAGCAGTTCCCCAGAAGCCAAAAACATTCAGTACTTC.

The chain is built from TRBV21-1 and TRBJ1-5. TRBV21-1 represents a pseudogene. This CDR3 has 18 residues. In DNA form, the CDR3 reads TGTGCCAGCAGCAAAATCCTCCATGAGGTAAAGTACAATCAGCCCCAGCATTTT. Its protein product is CASSKILHEVKYNQPQHF.

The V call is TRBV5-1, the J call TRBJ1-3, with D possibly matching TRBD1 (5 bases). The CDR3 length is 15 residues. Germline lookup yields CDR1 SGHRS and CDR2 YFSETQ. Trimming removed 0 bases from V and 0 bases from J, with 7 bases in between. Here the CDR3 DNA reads TGCGCCAGCAGCTTGGCTGGGGGCTCTGGAAACACCATATATTTT. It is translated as CASSLAGGSGNTIYF.

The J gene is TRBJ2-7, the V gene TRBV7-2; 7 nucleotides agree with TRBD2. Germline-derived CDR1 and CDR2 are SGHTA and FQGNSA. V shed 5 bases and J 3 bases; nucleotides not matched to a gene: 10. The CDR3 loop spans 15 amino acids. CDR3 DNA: TGTGCCAGCAGCGCGGGGGTAGGAGTAGGCTACGAGCAGTACTTC. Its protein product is CASSAGVGVGYEQYF.

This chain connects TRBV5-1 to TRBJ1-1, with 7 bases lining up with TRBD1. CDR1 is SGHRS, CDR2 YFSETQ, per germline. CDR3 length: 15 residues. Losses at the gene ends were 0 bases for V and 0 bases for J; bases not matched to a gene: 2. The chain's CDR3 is CASSLVGGLNTEAFF. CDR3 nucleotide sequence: TGCGCCAGCAGCTTGGTAGGGGGCTTGAACACTGAAGCTTTCTTT.

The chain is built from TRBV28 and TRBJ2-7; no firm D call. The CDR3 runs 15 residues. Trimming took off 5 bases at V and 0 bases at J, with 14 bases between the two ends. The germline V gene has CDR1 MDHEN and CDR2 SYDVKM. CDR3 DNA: TGTGCCAGCAGTCCGGTAGCTGCAATCTCCTACGAGCAGTACTTC. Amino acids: CASSPVAAISYEQYF.